Listed here is a single T cell receptor (beta chain). V trimming: 5 bases; J trimming: 5 bases; junction bases outside the gene matches: 2. CDR1 and CDR2 from the germline V gene are MNHEY and SMNVEV (reference sequence). The CDR3 contains 13 residues. This entry is derived from a study of control samples from healthy donors and cancer patients. Libraries were prepared by immunoSEQ multiplex PCR; TCRdb keeps only in-frame clonotypes and omits some of them. The table records 150,000 to 200,000 clones, about 90% of them present only once. The V gene is TRBV27, the J gene TRBJ1-2; 10 bases are shared with TRBD1. The source of this sequence is a man aged 30-40 years in good health. The sequenced sample consisted of blood. The CDR3: CASSRDRGYGYTF. The CDR3 DNA sequence: TGTGCCAGCAGTCGGGACAGGGGTTATGGCTACACCTTC.